One sample yielded the 16 T cell receptor beta chains listed below, sequenced in a study of beta chain features in type 1 diabetes (dated by TCRdb to the late 2010s). The library was built by means of the immunoSEQ multiplex PCR assay. The entire isolated RNA was reverse transcribed using the High Capacity cDNA Reverse Transcription Kit, and thus expressed TCRB transcripts were sequenced. TCRdb carries this immuneACCESS record with in-frame sequences only. Its versions omit some clonotypes, under half of them owing to an unresolved V gene in the studies checked, with the rest unexplained. This sample is represented by hundreds of thousands of clones; roughly 8% of them were singletons. 0.44% of the sample is taken by the ten largest. Sequencing was carried out using central memory CD4+ T cells from blood. All receptors come from a woman aged 18-29 years in good health.

This clone was detected a few times. The CDR3 region is CASSSDAYEQYF. The CDR3 region has the DNA TGTGCCAGCAGCTCGGATGCCTACGAGCAGTACTTC. This chain uses TRBV28 with TRBJ2-7, with no clear D. V lost 6 bases, J lost 2 bases, and 8 bases lay in between. The CDR3 has 12 residues. The germline V gene encodes CDR1 MDHEN and CDR2 SYDVKM.

The V call is TRBV10-3, the J call TRBJ2-7, with D possibly TRBD2 on 6 matching bases. The CDR3 covers 15 residues. Per the germline V gene, CDR1 is ENHRY and CDR2 is SYGVKD. Trimming removed 3 bases at V and 1 base at J, with 13 bases between. The CDR3 DNA reads TGTGCCATCAGTGACCGACTAGGTGAATCCTACGAGCAGTACTTC. Its protein product is CAISDRLGESYEQYF.

This clone was seen only a few times. The chain employs TRBV9 and TRBJ1-2; possibly TRBD1 for D (5 bases). Germline V gives CDR1 SGDLS, CDR2 YYNGEE. The CDR3 is 16 amino acids. With 4 bases removed from V and 4 bases from J, the gap between germline ends came to 20 bases. CDR3 loop: CASSLQVGEFGYGYTF. As DNA, the CDR3 is TGTGCCAGCAGCCTCCAGGTGGGGGAATTTGGCTATGGCTACACCTTC. The variable domain in full, with the rest retrieved from reference TRBV9 and TRBJ1-2, is DSGVTQTPKHLITATGQRVTLRCSPRSGDLSVYWYQQSLDQGLQFLIQYYNGEERAKGNILERFSAQQFPDLHSELNLSSLELGDSALYFCASSLQVGEFGYGYTFGSGTRLTVV.

A few counts support this clone. The V and J genes are TRBV9 and TRBJ2-7, with no clear D. Germline V lookup: CDR1 SGDLS, CDR2 YYNGEE. Trimming removed 0 bases at V and 4 bases at J, with 11 bases between. The CDR3 is made up of 14 amino acids. The CDR3 nucleotides read TGTGCCAGCAGCGTAGGCCCGGAAGGGTACGAGCAGTACTTC. Amino acids: CASSVGPEGYEQYF.

The chain joins TRBV10-1 to TRBJ2-2, with TRBD1 as a possible D gene (5 bases). Per germline, CDR1 WNHNN and CDR2 SYGVQD (reference sequence). The V end lost 5 bases, the J end lost 5 bases, and 9 bases lay between the germline ends. The CDR3 loop spans 13 amino acids. The CDR3 DNA is TGCGCCAGCAGTAGGGGTTATACCGGGGAGCTGTTTTTT. It yields the protein CASSRGYTGELFF.

This clone was counted many times. The chain links TRBV9 to TRBJ2-1; 7 positions match TRBD1. Germline loops: CDR1 SGDLS, CDR2 YYNGEE. The CDR3 extends over 14 amino acids. Unmatched junction bases numbered 10, after V lost 4 bases and J lost 9 bases. The CDR3 loop reads CASSSGQADIEQFF. In DNA form, the CDR3 reads TGTGCCAGCAGCAGTGGACAGGCTGACATTGAGCAGTTCTTC.

This clone showed up just a few times. The chain employs TRBV11-3 and TRBJ2-1; D is perhaps TRBD2 (6 bases). V was pared by 4 bases and J by 1 base, with 11 bases between. The germline V gene has CDR1 SGHNT and CDR2 YENEEA. This CDR3 is 15 amino acids long. CDR3 residues: CASSYRDLSYNEQFF. The CDR3 DNA sequence: TGTGCCAGCAGCTACCGGGACTTATCCTACAATGAGCAGTTCTTC.

The chain employs TRBV7-2 and TRBJ2-5; the D gene is possibly TRBD1 (5 bases). CDR1 SGHTA and CDR2 FQGNSA come from the germline V gene. V lost 5 bases to trimming and J lost 0 bases, with 13 bases between them. There are 15 residues in the CDR3. CDR3 residues: CASSLPPGHQETQYF. The CDR3 coding sequence is TGTGCCAGCAGCCTGCCCCCAGGGCACCAAGAGACCCAGTACTTC.

This clone was seen a handful of times. The genes are TRBV30 and TRBJ1-1, with 8 nucleotides matching TRBD1. With 3 bases clipped from V and 1 base from J, the junction kept 10 bases outside the gene matches. The CDR3 covers 16 residues. Germline lookup yields CDR1 GTSNPN and CDR2 SVGIG (reference sequence). Here the CDR3 DNA reads TGTGCCTGGAGGGATTCGACAGGGGAGACGAACACTGAAGCTTTCTTT. Protein sequence: CAWRDSTGETNTEAFF.

This chain connects TRBV27 to TRBJ2-6, with 7 bases lining up with TRBD1. Unmatched junction bases numbered 14, after V lost 10 bases and J lost 5 bases. CDR3 size: 16 residues. Germline-derived CDR1 and CDR2 are MNHEY and SMNVEV (reference sequence). The CDR3 loop reads CATKGFIGGRANVLTF. In DNA, the CDR3 is TGTGCCACTAAGGGGTTTATAGGGGGCCGGGCCAACGTCCTGACTTTC. The full variable domain, rest sourced from reference TRBV27 and TRBJ2-6, is EAQVTQNPRYLITVTGKKLTVTCSQNMNHEYMSWYRQDPGLGLRQIYYSMNVEVTDKGDVPEGYKVSRKEKRNFPLILESPSPNQTSLYFCATKGFIGGRANVLTFGAGSRLTVL.

V and J are TRBV7-2 and TRBJ2-5, with 7 bases identical to TRBD1. The CDR3 runs to 15 residues. The V segment lost 5 bases and the J segment 6 bases; nucleotides outside the gene matches: 12. Germline lookup yields CDR1 SGHTA and CDR2 FQGNSA. The CDR3: CASSPDPGTVKTQYF. DNA of the CDR3: TGTGCCAGCAGCCCAGATCCAGGGACAGTAAAGACCCAGTACTTC.

The V call is TRBV20-1, the J call TRBJ2-1; maybe TRBD1 (5 bases). V lost 6 bases and J lost 5, with 5 bases in between. The CDR3 spans 10 residues. Germline values: CDR1 DFQATT, CDR2 SNEGSKA (reference sequence). The DNA of the CDR3 is TGCAGTGCGGGGCACAATGAGCAGTTCTTC. Its translation is CSAGHNEQFF.

This clone turned up a few times. This chain links TRBV7-9 with TRBJ1-5, with D possibly matching TRBD1 (6 bases). V was shortened by 5 bases and J by 4 bases, with 12 bases between the two germline ends. From germline, CDR1 is SEHNR and CDR2 FQNEAQ (reference sequence). The CDR3 is 14 residues long. The CDR3 sequence: CASSDTGKNQPQHF. CDR3 coding DNA: TGTGCCAGCAGCGATACAGGGAAAAATCAGCCCCAGCATTTT. Together with reference TRBV7-9 and TRBJ1-5, the CDR3 gives the full variable domain: DTGVSQNPRHKITKRGQNVTFRCDPISEHNRLYWYRQTLGQGPEFLTYFQNEAQLEKSRLLSDRFSAERPKGSFSTLEIQRTEQGDSAMYLCASSDTGKNQPQHFGDGTRLSIL.

The genes are TRBV28 and TRBJ1-1, with TRBD1 identical over 10 bases. The CDR3 extends over 14 amino acids. CDR1 MDHEN and CDR2 SYDVKM come from the germline V gene. V was clipped by 4 bases and J by 3 bases; unmatched bases: 2. CDR3 in DNA: TGTGCCAGCAGTTCGGGACAGGGGTACACTGAAGCTTTCTTT. Encoded protein: CASSSGQGYTEAFF.

This clone occurred a few times. The chain has TRBV5-1 and TRBJ2-7; D gene ambiguous. The CDR3 totals 12 residues. The V gene's germline CDR1 is SGHRS and CDR2 YFSETQ. V lost 4 bases and J 0 bases, leaving 5 bases between the germline ends. The CDR3 nucleotides are TGCGCCAGCAGCGATACCTCCTACGAGCAGTACTTC. The encoded protein is CASSDTSYEQYF.

Many counts were recorded for this clone. The rearrangement links TRBV15 to TRBJ2-7; D ambiguous. The CDR3 has 16 amino acids. Trimming removed 0 bases at V and 3 bases at J, with 15 bases between. CDR1 LNHNV and CDR2 YYDKDF come from the germline V gene (reference sequence). The CDR3 is CATSRDLLQNGYEQYF. CDR3 coding DNA: TGTGCCACCAGCAGAGACTTGTTGCAAAACGGCTACGAGCAGTACTTC.